What follows is one T cell receptor (beta chain) and its context. Its antigen is not identified. This sample is drawn from a study of blood T cells in healthy people across ages. Study information: Per every two T cells, about one barcoded beta molecule was captured by template switching. Study-wide points: Strong correlation was found linking TCR beta diversity to naive T cell percentage.

It was with a sample-barcoded 5' primer and a J-beta primer mix that a second PCR of roughly 6 to 12 cycles was run. TCRdb redid the calling of the 5' RACE reads with MiXCR, one entry per CDR3 protein. The table lists 650,000 or so distinct CDR3 sequences, 45% to 60% of them singletons, with roughly 14% in the top ten. This receptor was obtained from an elderly woman in good health. Sequencing was carried out using blood.

The CDR3 reads CSASPRVGNQPQHF. CDR3 DNA: TGCAGTGCTAGCCCCAGGGTTGGCAATCAGCCCCAGCATTTT. This chain uses TRBV20-1 with TRBJ1-5, with D possibly TRBD1 on 5 matching bases. Germline CDR1 is DFQATT and CDR2 is SNEGSKA (reference sequence). Trimming stripped 3 bases from V and 2 bases from J, with 11 bases between. The CDR3 is 14 amino acids.